The clone carrying this T cell receptor (beta chain) turned up a few times. The antigen remains unidentified. Germline V gene lookup returns CDR1 SGHDT and CDR2 YYEEEE. The CDR3 contains 15 residues. J lost 2 bases, V lost 2 bases, and 3 bases had no gene match. Using immunoSEQ multiplex PCR, the repertoire was profiled, and TCRdb retains in-frame clones only, with some absent. The sample has nearly 100,000 clones, approximately 83% seen once. This entry comes from a study of PD-1 blockade in classical Hodgkin lymphoma. Each patient's relapse followed autologous stem cell transplantation, and brentuximab vedotin exposure varied. Relapsed/refractory classical Hodgkin lymphoma patients had complete, partial or progressive responses. Whole-study results and caveats: Complete responders possessed baseline diversity comparable to newly diagnosed patients. A reduction in baseline TCR diversity was reportedly seen in newly diagnosed patients relative to healthy donors.

This specimen consisted of peripheral blood mononuclear cells (PBMCs), obtained at baseline. This TCR derives from a human donor with classical Hodgkin lymphoma. J is TRBJ1-4 and V is TRBV5-6, with 7 bases lining up with TRBD1. The CDR3 loop reads CASSFPGQTNEKLFF. The CDR3 DNA follows: TGTGCCAGCAGCTTTCCGGGACAGACTAATGAAAAACTGTTTTTT.